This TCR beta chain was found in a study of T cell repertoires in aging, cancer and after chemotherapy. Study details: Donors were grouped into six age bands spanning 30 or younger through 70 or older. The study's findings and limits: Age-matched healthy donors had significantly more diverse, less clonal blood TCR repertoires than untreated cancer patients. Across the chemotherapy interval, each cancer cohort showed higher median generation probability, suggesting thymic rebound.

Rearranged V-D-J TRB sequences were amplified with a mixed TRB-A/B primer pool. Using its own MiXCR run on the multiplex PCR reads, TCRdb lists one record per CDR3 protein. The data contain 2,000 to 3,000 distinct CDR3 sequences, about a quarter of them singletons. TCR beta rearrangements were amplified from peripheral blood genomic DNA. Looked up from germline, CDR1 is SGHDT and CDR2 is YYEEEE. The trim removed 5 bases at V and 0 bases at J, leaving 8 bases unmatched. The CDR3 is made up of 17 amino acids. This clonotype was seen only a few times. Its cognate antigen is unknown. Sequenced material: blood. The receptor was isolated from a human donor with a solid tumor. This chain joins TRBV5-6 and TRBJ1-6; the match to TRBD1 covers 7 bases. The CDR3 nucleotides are TGTGCCAGCAGACTACAGGGGCCTAGCTCCTATAATTCACCCCTCCACTTT. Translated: CASRLQGPSSYNSPLHF. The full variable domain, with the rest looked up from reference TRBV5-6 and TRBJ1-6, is DAGVTQSPTHLIKTRGQQVTLRCSPKSGHDTVSWYQQALGQGPQFIFQYYEEEERQRGNFPDRFSGHQFPNYSSELNVNALLLGDSALYLCASRLQGPSSYNSPLHFGNGTRLTVT.